Reported below is one T cell receptor beta chain. No antigen is known for it. This sample was included in a study of cytomegalovirus exposure and HLA in healthy donors. Assay: immunoSEQ multiplex PCR; the TCRdb copy retains only in-frame clones and omits some. The repertoire consists of about 130,000 clones, with approximately 84% occurring once and the leading ten covering around 27%. These donors were members of the approximately 110-subject validation cohort, a group separate from the roughly 670-subject first cohort. Study-level results: It was reportedly the case that the classifier diagnosed cytomegalovirus status with high specificity and sensitivity.

The CDR3 totals 13 residues. The V and J ends lost 1 base and 3 bases respectively, with 7 bases between them. Germline assignment: CDR1 SNHLY and CDR2 FYNNEI. This TCR was sampled from a man in his thirties or forties in good health and CMV-seropositive. J is TRBJ2-7 and V is TRBV2, with D possibly being TRBD2 (5 bases). The sequenced material came from PBMCs. The CDR3 loop reads CASSEEGVYEQYF. CDR3 coding DNA: TGTGCCAGCAGTGAAGAGGGAGTCTACGAGCAGTACTTC.